Following are 10 T cell receptor beta chains from one sample sequenced in a study of OX40 agonist ivuxolimab in advanced cancers. Profiled with immunoSEQ multiplex PCR; TCRdb holds only in-frame clones, not every one. The sample lists some 45,000 clones; roughly 91% were seen once. The sample was CD4+ or CD8+ T cells sorted from blood, taken in a trial of the OX40 agonist ivuxolimab. The receptors shown here come from an adult with an advanced solid tumor such as melanoma, head and neck, liver or kidney cancer.

This clone was detected a few times. The sample carries other DNA sequences with the same CDR3. CDR3 sequence: CASSLSAGELFF. DNA for the CDR3: TGTGCCAGCAGTTTATCGGCCGGGGAGCTGTTTTTT. This chain connects TRBV27 to TRBJ2-2; D unresolved. CDR1 MNHEY and CDR2 SMNVEV come from the germline V gene (reference sequence). V dropped 0 bases and J dropped 6 bases, with 2 bases sitting between them. CDR3 length: 12 amino acids.

The V call is TRBV23-1, the J call TRBJ2-4; D gene ambiguous. TRBV23-1 is recorded as an ORF, its role being uncertain. The CDR3 has 16 residues. V gave up 0 bases and J gave up 10 bases, with 19 bases separating them. The DNA for the CDR3 is TGCGCCAGCAGTCAATCTCGGGCCTTGATCAGAAAAATTCAGTACTTC. This translates into CASSQSRALIRKIQYF.

The chain has TRBV2 and TRBJ2-3; 8 bases are shared with TRBD1. V was clipped by 6 bases and J by 3 bases; unmatched bases: 8. The CDR3 runs to 15 residues. CDR1 SNHLY and CDR2 FYNNEI come from the germline V gene. DNA for the CDR3: TGTGCCAGCAGCAATAGACAGGGGTGGACAGATACGCAGTATTTT. Residues: CASSNRQGWTDTQYF.

This clone has only a few counts. The V gene is TRBV11-2, the J gene TRBJ2-1, with a possible D match to TRBD2 (6 bases). This CDR3 has 12 residues. Between the trimmed V and J ends, which lost 8 bases and 12 bases, there was a span of 17 bases. Looked up from germline, CDR1 is SGHAT and CDR2 is FQNNGV. The CDR3 DNA is TGTGCCAGCCTCCACGGAGGGACTGGGCAGTTCTTC. Translation gives CASLHGGTGQFF.

This clone was observed a handful of times. V usage is TRBV6-4 and J usage is TRBJ2-3; D may be TRBD1 (6 bases). V was trimmed by 3 bases and J by 1 base, leaving 8 bases between them. Germline assignment: CDR1 MRHNA and CDR2 SNTAGT. The CDR3 sequence is 14 residues long. DNA of the CDR3: TGTGCCAGCAGTGAGGCAGGGGGCACAGATACGCAGTATTTT. The encoded protein is CASSEAGGTDTQYF.

The rearrangement links TRBV27 to TRBJ2-1; TRBD2 matches at 12 bases. Looked up from germline, CDR1 is MNHEY and CDR2 is SMNVEV (reference sequence). V shed 5 bases and J 3 bases; nucleotides not matched to a gene: 8. This CDR3 comprises 17 residues. The CDR3 here is CASSPSGTSGFYNEQFF. CDR3 coding DNA: TGTGCCAGCAGTCCCTCCGGGACTAGCGGGTTCTACAATGAGCAGTTCTTC.

This chain's CDR3 is CASSKGRCSEGLWNTGELFF. CDR3 in DNA: TGTGCCAGCAGCAAAGGGAGGTGTTCGGAGGGCCTGTGGAACACCGGGGAGCTGTTTTTT. The rearrangement uses TRBV21-1 and TRBJ2-2; the DNA was not compared with TRBD2, the D call given in the table. TRBV21-1 is deemed a pseudogene. This CDR3 has 20 amino acids.

The V and J genes are TRBV5-8 and TRBJ1-1, with D unresolved. Trimming pared 5 bases from V and 6 bases from J, leaving 8 bases between. This CDR3 comprises 11 residues. Germline V gene data show CDR1 as SGHTS and CDR2 as YDEGEE. CDR3 DNA sequence: TGTGCCAGCAGGTGGCGTCCTGAAGCTTTCTTT. This gives the protein CASRWRPEAFF. Using reference TRBV5-8 and TRBJ1-1 for the parts outside the CDR3, the full variable domain is EAGVTQSPTHLIKTRGQQATLRCSPISGHTSVYWYQQALGLGLQFLLWYDEGEERNRGNFPPRFSGRQFPNYSSELNVNALELEDSALYLCASRWRPEAFFGQGTRLTVV.

This clone was recorded only once. The V call is TRBV28, the J call TRBJ2-2, with 8 bases fitting TRBD2. The CDR3 extends over 17 amino acids. From germline, CDR1 is MDHEN and CDR2 SYDVKM. V shed 7 bases, J shed 1 base, and the junction held 11 bases outside the gene matches. The CDR3 sequence: CASKGVSGVENTGELFF. Written as DNA, the CDR3 is TGTGCCAGCAAAGGTGTTAGCGGGGTCGAGAACACCGGGGAGCTGTTTTTT.

This rearrangement joins TRBV9 to TRBJ2-3; 8 bases agree with TRBD2. The CDR3 has 16 residues. The trim removed 0 bases at V and 0 bases at J, leaving 3 bases unmatched. Germline V CDR1 and CDR2: SGDLS, YYNGEE. The CDR3 nucleotides are TGTGCCAGCAGCGTAGGAACGGGAGGGAGCACAGATACGCAGTATTTT. This gives the protein CASSVGTGGSTDTQYF.